This section outlines one TCR beta chain sequence together with its context. The sample originates from a study of blood T cell repertoires in COVID-19. Study details: Donors in the United States, Italy and Spain gave samples during acute or convalescent COVID-19.

The method was immunoSEQ multiplex PCR; TCRdb's version includes in-frame clones alone and lacks a portion of them. The sample yields about 170,000 clones, roughly 91% seen once. V was clipped by 5 bases and J by 3 bases; unmatched bases: 0. Per the germline V gene, CDR1 is LNHDA and CDR2 is SQIVND (reference sequence). This CDR3 has 12 residues. This clonotype originated in a man aged 18 to 30 with COVID-19, enrolled during active disease. The material sequenced was peripheral blood. The V call is TRBV19, the J call TRBJ2-7; the match to TRBD1 covers 8 bases. The CDR3 DNA reads TGTGCCAGTAGTGGGACAGGCTACGAGCAGTACTTC. This encodes CASSGTGYEQYF.